The source of this TCR beta chain is a study of blood T cell repertoires in COVID-19. Per the original methods: Estimation of nucleated cell counts relied on the amplification of reference gene primers. Generated by immunoSEQ multiplex PCR, the TCRdb table keeps only in-frame clones and is missing some. The V and J calls and the clone size are those of that table, but D and trimming were determined from the DNA. The table includes fewer than 300,000 clones, about 89% detected once. This CDR3 region has 16 residues. Germline CDR1 is SSHAT and CDR2 is FNYEAQ (reference sequence). This clone was observed once. One end of the junction varies from germline; a read error may be responsible.

The J gene is TRBJ2-1, the V gene TRBV7-7; D perhaps matches TRBD2 (7 bases). The sample comprised PBMCs or T cells enriched from blood (not recorded which). The sequence derives from a middle-aged man who had recovered from COVID-19. CDR3 residues: CASSSTLTGGPSEQFF. The CDR3 bases are TGTGCTAGCAGCTCTACTTTGACCGGGGGGCCAAGTGAGCAGTTCTTC.